Below, 18 T cell receptor beta chains from the same sample are listed, as sequenced in a study of PD-L1 blockade in urothelial cancer. Data came from immunoSEQ multiplex PCR; TCRdb stores just in-frame clones and leaves some out. This sample has around 45,000 clones; more than 75% occur once, and the top ten carry roughly 15%. Sequencing was performed on PBMCs, taken around atezolizumab (anti-PD-L1) treatment. The receptors derive from a woman aged 60-70 years with urothelial cancer.

The count of this clone is one. V and J are TRBV5-6 and TRBJ2-2, with D hard to call. Trimming stripped 1 base from V and 5 bases from J, with 12 bases between. This CDR3 has 15 residues. Germline values: CDR1 SGHDT, CDR2 YYEEEE. CDR3 protein: CASSLSGKLTGELFF. The CDR3 nucleotides are TGTGCCAGCAGCTTGTCAGGAAAACTGACCGGGGAGCTGTTTTTT.

The rearrangement links TRBV5-4 to TRBJ1-4; D gene unclear. The CDR3 sequence is 14 residues long. V was clipped by 0 bases and J by 8 bases, with 11 bases between them. Germline CDR1 reads SGHNT; CDR2 reads YYREEE (reference sequence). CDR3 sequence (DNA): TGTGCCAGCAGCTTGGCCGGGGTGGAAGAAAAACTGTTTTTT. Translating it yields CASSLAGVEEKLFF.

This clone was counted a few times. J is TRBJ2-5 and V is TRBV9; TRBD2 matches 7 bases. CDR1 and CDR2 from the germline V gene are SGDLS and YYNGEE. The CDR3 runs to 14 residues. V gave up 4 bases and J gave up 2 bases; unmatched junction bases: 5. CDR3 sequence: CASSFGLGQETQYF. As DNA, the CDR3 is TGTGCCAGCAGCTTCGGACTAGGGCAAGAGACCCAGTACTTC. Complete variable domain (other parts from reference TRBV9 and TRBJ2-5): DSGVTQTPKHLITATGQRVTLRCSPRSGDLSVYWYQQSLDQGLQFLIQYYNGEERAKGNILERFSAQQFPDLHSELNLSSLELGDSALYFCASSFGLGQETQYFGPGTRLLVL.

CDR3 in amino acids: CASSWTPGTGELFF. The DNA of the CDR3 is TGTGCCAGCAGTTGGACTCCGGGAACCGGGGAGCTGTTTTTT. V and J are TRBV27 and TRBJ2-2; TRBD2 is a possible D gene (5 bases). This CDR3 contains 14 residues. Trimming took off 4 bases at V and 5 bases at J, with 11 bases between the two ends. Germline V gene data show CDR1 as MNHEY and CDR2 as SMNVEV (reference sequence).

This clone came up once. The chain combines TRBV11-2 with TRBJ2-7; TRBD1 aligns across 7 bases. J lost 1 base, V lost 1 base, and 7 bases had no gene match. From germline, CDR1 is SGHAT and CDR2 FQNNGV. The CDR3 extends over 16 amino acids. For the CDR3, the DNA is TGTGCCAGCAGCTTAGCTGCCGGGACAGTATCCTACGAGCAGTACTTC. Its translation: CASSLAAGTVSYEQYF.

The genes are TRBV9 and TRBJ1-1; D gene uncertain. Germline V gene data show CDR1 as SGDLS and CDR2 as YYNGEE. Trimming cost V 0 bases and J 1 base, with 7 bases left between them. The CDR3 extends over 14 amino acids. CDR3 nucleotides: TGTGCCAGCAGCGTAGCTCCGGGGAACACTGAAGCTTTCTTT. Amino acid sequence: CASSVAPGNTEAFF.

The V and J genes are TRBV18 and TRBJ1-2; possibly TRBD1 for D (5 bases). V lost 4 bases to trimming and J lost 2 bases, with 8 bases between them. The CDR3 covers 13 residues. Germline CDR1 KGHSH, CDR2 LQKENI. The CDR3 region is CASSLDSNYGYTF. The DNA for the CDR3 is TGTGCCAGCTCACTCGACAGCAACTATGGCTACACCTTC.

J is TRBJ2-7 and V is TRBV7-2; 9 positions match TRBD2. V gave up 5 bases and J gave up 9 bases; unmatched junction bases: 14. This CDR3 contains 15 residues. CDR1 and CDR2 from the germline V gene are SGHTA and FQGNSA. The CDR3 DNA is TGTGCCAGCAGCCAAGCGGTAGCGGGAGAGGTCGGGCAGTACTTC. Translation: CASSQAVAGEVGQYF.

The chain has TRBV14 and TRBJ1-1; TRBD1 matches at 8 bases. The length of the CDR3 is 17 residues. Trimming removed 5 bases from V and 0 bases from J; junction bases left unmatched: 11. Germline lookup yields CDR1 SGHDN and CDR2 FVKESK. CDR3 nucleotides: TGTGCCAGCAGCACTAAAACAGGGGGGAGAATGAACACTGAAGCTTTCTTT. Amino acids: CASSTKTGGRMNTEAFF.

This clone was detected only a few times. The chain uses TRBV4-3 and TRBJ1-1; D possibly corresponds to TRBD1 (5 bases). Looked up from germline, CDR1 is LGHNA and CDR2 is YSLEER. Trimming shortened V by 0 bases and J by 0 bases, and 11 bases separated the two germline ends. This CDR3 is built from 16 residues. This chain's CDR3 is CASSQDTGLMNTEAFF. The CDR3 nucleotides are TGCGCCAGCAGCCAAGACACAGGTTTAATGAACACTGAAGCTTTCTTT.

The rearrangement joins TRBV28 to TRBJ2-2, with TRBD2 identical over 11 bases. Germline V gene data show CDR1 as MDHEN and CDR2 as SYDVKM. Losses at the gene ends were 6 bases for V and 4 bases for J; bases not matched to a gene: 7. This CDR3 is built from 16 residues. The CDR3 region is CASSLGTSGITGELFF. The CDR3 coding sequence is TGTGCCAGCAGCTTGGGGACTAGCGGAATCACCGGGGAGCTGTTTTTT. Looking up the rest from reference TRBV28 and TRBJ2-2 gives the full variable domain: DVKVTQSSRYLVKRTGEKVFLECVQDMDHENMFWYRQDPGLGLRLIYFSYDVKMKEKGDIPEGYSVSREKKERFSLILESASTNQTSMYLCASSLGTSGITGELFFGEGSRLTVL.

The chain employs TRBV4-1 and TRBJ2-5; possible D gene TRBD2, 7 bases. Germline V gene lookup returns CDR1 MGHRA and CDR2 YSYEKL. Trimming took 0 bases from V and 4 from J, leaving 15 bases between them. This CDR3 is built from 16 residues. The chain's CDR3 is CASSQDFWGGAETQYF. CDR3 nucleotides: TGCGCCAGCAGCCAAGATTTTTGGGGGGGCGCAGAGACCCAGTACTTC.

V usage is TRBV5-1 and J usage is TRBJ2-1; 8 bases agree with TRBD2. CDR1 and CDR2 (germline): SGHRS, YFSETQ. V shed 4 bases, J shed 5 bases, and the junction held 8 bases outside the gene matches. The CDR3 is made up of 15 amino acids. CDR3: CASSLVAGINNEQFF. The CDR3 DNA sequence: TGCGCCAGCAGCCTAGTAGCGGGGATAAACAATGAGCAGTTCTTC.

The chain employs TRBV7-2 and TRBJ2-7, with 7 nucleotides matching TRBD1. This CDR3 is built from 14 residues. Per germline, CDR1 SGHTA and CDR2 FQGNSA. J was trimmed by 7 bases and V by 4 bases; bases with no gene match: 10. This CDR3 reads CASSSGTASGEQYF. CDR3 sequence (DNA): TGTGCCAGCAGCTCGGGGACAGCCTCGGGGGAGCAGTACTTC.

This clone was counted a single time. The chain links TRBV7-2 to TRBJ2-1, with D uncertain. Germline V gives CDR1 SGHTA, CDR2 FQGNSA. The CDR3 covers 15 residues. Trimming left V 5 bases short and J 0 bases short, with 11 bases between. Here the CDR3 reads CASSPRPSSYNEQFF. The CDR3, as DNA: TGTGCCAGCAGCCCCCGCCCGAGCTCCTACAATGAGCAGTTCTTC.

V usage is TRBV19 and J usage is TRBJ1-1; a weak D match, TRBD1 (5 bases). The CDR3 is made up of 13 amino acids. CDR1 is LNHDA, CDR2 SQIVND, per germline (reference sequence). V was clipped by 3 bases and J by 13 bases, with 18 bases between them. The CDR3 region has the DNA TGTGCCAGTAGTATCCCCTCGACAGCCCGTCATTTCTTT. Translating it yields CASSIPSTARHFF.

V and J are TRBV10-2 and TRBJ2-1, with 14 positions matching TRBD2. From germline, CDR1 is WSHSY and CDR2 SAAADI. This CDR3 comprises 15 residues. With 6 bases clipped from V and 7 bases from J, the junction kept 5 bases outside the gene matches. This CDR3 is CASRPGLAGANEQFF. DNA of the CDR3: TGCGCCAGCAGGCCGGGACTAGCGGGGGCAAATGAGCAGTTCTTC.

This sequence joins TRBV5-4 and TRBJ2-1, with 11 bases matching TRBD2. This CDR3 region has 15 residues. Germline CDR1 and CDR2: SGHNT and YYREEE (reference sequence). V was pared by 4 bases and J by 4 bases, with 4 bases of the junction left unmatched. CDR3 in amino acids: CASSVTSGTYNEQFF. In nucleotides, the CDR3 is TGTGCCAGCAGCGTGACTAGCGGGACGTACAATGAGCAGTTCTTC.